Detailed here is one TCR beta chain. This sample was taken from a study of blood T cell repertoires in COVID-19. This table comes from immunoSEQ multiplex PCR, and its TCRdb copy is limited to in-frame clones, with some not included. The repertoire has about 130,000 clones, 79% of them found once; the top ten carry 30% to 45%. Germline lookup yields CDR1 KGHDR and CDR2 SFDVKD. This CDR3 region has 15 residues. V was trimmed by 0 bases and J by 4 bases, leaving 8 bases between them. This clonotype was sampled from a man in his forties or fifties with active or convalescent COVID-19. The chain employs TRBV24-1 and TRBJ2-2; D ambiguous. The source material was peripheral blood. DNA for the CDR3: TGTGCCACCAGTGATTTGTACAGTATCACCGGGGAGCTGTTTTTT. This encodes CATSDLYSITGELFF.